These T cell receptor beta chains were read from a single sample in a study of T cells in Graves' hyperthyroidism and ophthalmopathy. TCRdb processed the multiplex PCR reads anew with MiXCR; each CDR3 protein has one entry. The sample has hundreds of thousands of distinct CDR3 sequences, roughly a third seen once. Sample: blood. The receptor source for this set is a woman in her thirties or forties with Graves' hyperthyroidism. Both conserved end residues are part of each CDR3. The D gene is left open where the match is weak. The size entry is marked missing in some rows and otherwise reads once, few, many or a size class.

size,V,J,D,CDR3,DNA
NA,TRBV10-3,TRBJ1-1,TRBD1,CAITPGPGQGAMNTEAFF,TGTGCCATCACTCCAGGACCGGGACAGGGGGCAATGAACACTGAAGCTTTCTTT
many,TRBV7-9,TRBJ1-2,TRBD1,CASSLGPGGNGYTF,TGTGCCAGCAGCTTAGGCCCAGGGGGGAATGGCTACACCTTC
NA,TRBV2,TRBJ2-3,NA,CASSEAKRAPEYF,TGTGCCAGCAGTGAAGCGAAACGGGCTCCAGAATATTTT
many,TRBV7-9,TRBJ1-1,NA,CASSLGLENTEAFF,TGTGCCAGCAGCTTAGGTCTGGAGAACACTGAAGCTTTCTTT
NA,TRBV7-2,TRBJ1-2,NA,CASSLVGESKIYGYTF,TGTGCCAGCAGCTTAGTAGGGGAATCTAAGATCTATGGCTACACCTTC
many,TRBV10-3,TRBJ1-5,NA,CAISGGRANQPQHF,TGTGCCATCAGTGGTGGCAGGGCCAATCAGCCCCAGCATTTT
NA,TRBV30,TRBJ1-1,TRBD1,CACTGDTEAFF,TGTGCCTGCACAGGGGACACTGAAGCTTTCTTT
many,TRBV11-2,TRBJ2-7,TRBD1,CASSPLDRWEQYF,TGTGCCAGCAGCCCTCTGGACAGGTGGGAGCAGTACTTC
NA,TRBV2,TRBJ1-2,NA,CASSRERPLPGGYTF,TGTGCCAGCAGCCGGGAAAGGCCCTTACCGGGGGGCTACACCTTC
many,TRBV12-3/TRBV12-4,TRBJ1-2,TRBD1,CASSTTGDYGYTF,TGTGCCAGCAGTACGACAGGGGACTATGGCTACACCTTC
NA,TRBV10-3,TRBJ1-1,NA,CAISKSKGLNTEAFF,TGTGCCATCAGTAAGTCGAAGGGCTTGAACACTGAAGCTTTCTTT
few,TRBV29-1,TRBJ2-7,TRBD2,CSVEVVGDGVVGGGPSWEQYF,TGCAGCGTTGAGGTGGTGGGGGATGGTGTAGTCGGGGGAGGGCCGTCGTGGGAGCAGTACTTC
NA,TRBV11-2,TRBJ2-1,TRBD2,CTSSQLADDTYNEQFF,TGTACCAGCAGCCAACTAGCGGACGACACCTACAATGAGCAGTTCTTC
many,TRBV7-9,TRBJ2-7,TRBD2,CASSSGTSGTWYEQYF,TGTGCCAGCAGCTCGGGGACTAGCGGGACCTGGTACGAGCAGTACTTC
few,TRBV19,TRBJ2-7,TRBD1,CASSIGPAGGFDEQYF,TGTGCCAGTAGTATAGGCCCGGCAGGGGGCTTCGACGAGCAGTACTTC
NA,TRBV7-2,TRBJ1-1,NA,CASSNFFRASDTEAFF,TGTGCCAGCAGTAACTTTTTTAGGGCGTCTGACACTGAAGCTTTCTTT
few,TRBV4-1,TRBJ1-5,NA,CASSFEWGGNQPQHF,TGCGCCAGCAGCTTTGAATGGGGGGGCAATCAGCCCCAGCATTTT
many,TRBV4-2,TRBJ1-2,TRBD1,CASSQDLAGGGYTF,TGTGCCAGCAGCCAAGATCTGGCAGGGGGTGGCTACACCTTC
many,TRBV6-1,TRBJ1-2,NA,CASSDLRVTF,TGTGCCAGCAGTGATCTGCGGGTCACCTTC
many,TRBV24-1,TRBJ1-2,NA,CATSDSGAHYGYTF,TGTGCCACCAGTGATTCCGGGGCGCACTATGGCTACACCTTC
NA,TRBV29-1,TRBJ2-6,NA,CSVAGTLSGAYVLTF,TGCAGCGTAGCCGGGACACTCTCTGGGGCCTACGTCCTGACTTTC
NA,TRBV9,TRBJ2-7,NA,CASSPAISAYEQYF,TGTGCCAGCAGCCCAGCCATATCTGCCTACGAGCAGTACTTC
NA,TRBV6-5,TRBJ2-7,NA,CASSVFQGVSYEQYF,TGTGCCAGCAGTGTATTCCAGGGTGTCTCCTACGAGCAGTACTTC
NA,TRBV15,TRBJ2-5,NA,CATSSHLTETQYF,TGTGCCACCAGCAGCCATTTGACGGAGACCCAGTACTTC
many,TRBV20-1,TRBJ1-5,NA,CSARLGLQPQHF,TGCAGTGCCCGGCTAGGACTTCAGCCCCAGCATTTT
NA,TRBV11-2,TRBJ2-7,NA,CASSLMELGDTYEQYF,TGTGCCAGCAGCTTAATGGAACTGGGGGATACCTACGAGCAGTACTTC
few,TRBV19,TRBJ1-4,NA,CASSTWTPGVEKLFF,TGTGCCAGTAGTACCTGGACGCCCGGAGTGGAAAAACTGTTTTTT
NA,TRBV6-6,TRBJ1-5,NA,CASSYDGRSNQPQHF,TGTGCCAGCAGTTACGACGGACGGAGCAATCAGCCCCAGCATTTT
few,TRBV6-6,TRBJ2-5,NA,CASSPRGLIETQYF,TGTGCCAGCAGCCCCCGGGGGCTTATCGAGACCCAGTACTTC
NA,TRBV19,TRBJ1-5,TRBD1,CASSRDRGHLSNRPQHF,TGTGCCAGTAGTCGAGACAGGGGCCACCTTAGCAATCGGCCCCAGCATTTT
NA,TRBV7-9,TRBJ1-5,TRBD1,CASQGENQPQHF,TGTGCCAGCCAGGGGGAGAATCAGCCCCAGCATTTT
few,TRBV10-3,TRBJ2-3,TRBD2,CAISSGTNTDTQYF,TGTGCCATCAGTTCCGGGACTAACACAGATACGCAGTATTTT
many,TRBV5-5,TRBJ1-1,NA,CASRGMGTEAFF,TGTGCCAGCAGGGGCATGGGCACTGAAGCTTTCTTT
once,TRBV7-3,TRBJ1-5,NA,CASSFGISGQPQHF,TGTGCCAGCAGCTTTGGGATAAGCGGTCAGCCCCAGCATTTT
NA,TRBV7-3,TRBJ2-7,TRBD1,CASRGLSRGTGGPYEQYF,TGCGCCAGCAGGGGATTATCTCGCGGGACAGGGGGCCCGTACGAGCAGTACTTC
many,TRBV2,TRBJ2-7,NA,CASGRAGLTYEQYF,TGTGCCAGCGGCCGGGCAGGGCTGACCTACGAGCAGTACTTC
NA,TRBV6-1,TRBJ1-2,TRBD1,CASSDDGTGDTLNYGYTF,TGTGCCAGCAGTGACGACGGGACAGGAGACACCCTTAACTATGGCTACACCTTC
many,TRBV20-1,TRBJ1-1,NA,CSATTTKNTEAFF,TGCAGTGCTACGACAACGAAGAACACTGAAGCTTTCTTT
NA,TRBV12-3/TRBV12-4,TRBJ2-7,NA,CASSQMTGAYEQYF,TGTGCCAGCAGCCAAATGACAGGAGCCTACGAGCAGTACTTC
NA,TRBV19,TRBJ1-5,NA,CASIGTALSSDQPQHF,TGTGCCAGTATAGGGACGGCCTTATCTAGCGATCAGCCCCAGCATTTT
NA,TRBV19,TRBJ1-1,NA,CATQGRDEAFF,TGTGCCACTCAAGGGAGGGATGAAGCTTTCTTT
NA,TRBV7-8,TRBJ2-7,TRBD2,CASSLVPSGRGFF,TGTGCCAGCAGCTTAGTGCCTAGCGGGAGAGGGTTCTTC
NA,TRBV12-3/TRBV12-4,TRBJ2-7,NA,CASSYSDSIYEQYF,TGTGCCAGCAGTTATTCGGACTCCATCTACGAGCAGTACTTC
few,TRBV7-9,TRBJ2-7,TRBD2,CASRGGTAYEQYF,TGTGCCAGCCGGGGGGGAACGGCCTACGAGCAGTACTTC
NA,TRBV6-6,TRBJ2-2,TRBD2,CASSKGGLAKGYTGELFF,TGTGCCAGCAGTAAAGGGGGACTAGCGAAGGGATACACCGGGGAGCTGTTTTTT
NA,TRBV7-2,TRBJ2-2,NA,CASKIGTQNTGELFF,TGTGCCAGTAAAATTGGGACACAAAACACCGGGGAGCTGTTTTTT
NA,TRBV6-6,TRBJ2-7,NA,CASSWVLGASSYEQYF,TGTGCCAGCAGTTGGGTCTTAGGGGCGAGCTCCTACGAGCAGTACTTC
NA,TRBV12-3/TRBV12-4,TRBJ1-2,TRBD1,CASSLGGQAAGYTF,TGTGCCAGCAGTTTAGGTGGACAGGCGGCCGGCTACACCTTC
NA,TRBV29-1,TRBJ2-5,TRBD2,CSVDDGELAGEFF,TGCAGCGTTGACGACGGGGAACTAGCGGGAGAATTCTTC
NA,TRBV6-5,TRBJ2-5,NA,CASSLPHNVQETQYF,TGTGCCAGCAGTTTACCCCACAATGTCCAAGAGACCCAGTACTTC
few,TRBV6-5,TRBJ1-5,TRBD1,CASSLDRGNVQPQHF,TGTGCCAGCAGCCTCGACAGGGGTAATGTTCAGCCCCAGCATTTT
NA,TRBV25-1,TRBJ1-5,TRBD1,CAGQGTGQPQHF,TGTGCCGGACAGGGAACAGGGCAGCCCCAGCATTTT
once,TRBV7-2,TRBJ2-5,NA,CASSKGGTNYQETQYF,TGTGCCAGCAGCAAGGGGGGGACTAACTACCAAGAGACCCAGTACTTC
many,TRBV7-2,TRBJ1-3,NA,CASSLDSQGNTIYF,TGTGCCAGCAGCTTAGACAGTCAAGGAAACACCATATATTTT
few,TRBV10-3,TRBJ1-5,TRBD1,CAISETGTDNQPQHF,TGTGCCATCAGTGAAACCGGGACAGACAATCAGCCCCAGCATTTT